This T cell receptor (beta chain) was captured by sequencing in a study of spatial heterogeneity in lung cancer. Points from the study as a whole: Counts that tracked tumor mutation counts were those of expanded intratumoral alpha and beta TCRs.

Stated time point: sample taken at primary tumor resection. Trimming removed 5 bases from V and 8 bases from J, with 9 bases in between. Germline V gene lookup returns CDR1 LGHNA and CDR2 YNFKEQ. The CDR3 consists of 12 residues. A unique molecular identifier was attached to every TCR cDNA molecule. MiXCR was run by TCRdb on the 5' RACE reads, yielding one entry per CDR3 protein. The table shows around 720 distinct CDR3 sequences, with more than 25% occurring only once. This clonotype has just a few counts. The antigen remains undetermined. The rearrangement links TRBV4-2 to TRBJ2-2; D unresolved. The input for sequencing was lung tumor tissue, taken at surgery. This receptor was obtained from a male donor with early-stage non-small cell lung cancer. CDR3 region: CASSYVAGELFF. CDR3 nucleotides: TGTGCCAGCAGCTATGTTGCAGGGGAGCTGTTTTTT.